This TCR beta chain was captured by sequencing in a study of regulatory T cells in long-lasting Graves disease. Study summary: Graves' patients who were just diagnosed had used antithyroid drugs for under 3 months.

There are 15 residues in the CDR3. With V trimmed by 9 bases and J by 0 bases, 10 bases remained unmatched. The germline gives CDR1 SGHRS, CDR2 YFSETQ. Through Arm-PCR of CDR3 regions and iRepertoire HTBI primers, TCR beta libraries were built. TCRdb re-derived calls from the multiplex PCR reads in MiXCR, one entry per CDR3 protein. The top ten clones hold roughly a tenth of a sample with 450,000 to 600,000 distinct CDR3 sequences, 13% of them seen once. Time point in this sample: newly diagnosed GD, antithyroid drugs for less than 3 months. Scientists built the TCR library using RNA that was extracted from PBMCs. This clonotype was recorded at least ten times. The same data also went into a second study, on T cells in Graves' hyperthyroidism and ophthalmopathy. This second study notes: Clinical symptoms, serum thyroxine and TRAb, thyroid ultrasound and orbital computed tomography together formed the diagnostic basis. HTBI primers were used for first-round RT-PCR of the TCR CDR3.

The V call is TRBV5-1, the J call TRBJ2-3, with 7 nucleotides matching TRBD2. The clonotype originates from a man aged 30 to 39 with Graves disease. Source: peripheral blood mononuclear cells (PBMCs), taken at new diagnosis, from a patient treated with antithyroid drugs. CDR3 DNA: TGCGCCACCCGAAGAGCGGGATCTAGCACAGATACGCAGTATTTT. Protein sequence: CATRRAGSSTDTQYF. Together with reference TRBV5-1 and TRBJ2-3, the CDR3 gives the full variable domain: KAGVTQTPRYLIKTRGQQVTLSCSPISGHRSVSWYQQTPGQGLQFLFEYFSETQRNKGNFPGRFSGRQFSNSRSEMNVSTLELGDSALYLCATRRAGSSTDTQYFGPGTRLTVL.